This T cell receptor (beta chain) was obtained from a study of T-cell memory formation after mild COVID-19. Notes on the study in general: Largely, contracting CD4+ clones fell within CM and EM, and contracting CD8+ clones within EMRA.

The CDR3 sequence is 20 residues long. V lost 5 bases and J lost 1; bases outside the gene matches: 21. The V gene's germline CDR1 is SGHTA and CDR2 FQGNSA. Of note for this clonotype: What it binds is unknown.

TCRdb itself ran the 5' RACE reads through MiXCR, one entry per CDR3 protein. The sample holds about 340,000 distinct CDR3 sequences, 20% to 25% seen once. This sequence joins TRBV7-2 and TRBJ2-3, with 7 bases identical to TRBD1. Sample: PBMCs or a T cell subset sorted from them (not recorded which). This TCR derives from a man aged 18 to 30 who had mild COVID-19 (a few samples of this study predate the infection). Cell type and time point are not known. CDR3 nucleotides: TGTGCCAGCAGCACCGCTCCCCGGCGCACGGGACAGTTCCGCACAGATACGCAGTATTTT. Its protein is CASSTAPRRTGQFRTDTQYF.